This T cell receptor beta chain was retrieved from a study of control samples from healthy donors and cancer patients. The repertoire was sequenced with immunoSEQ multiplex PCR; TCRdb's copy has only in-frame clones and lacks some. The sample contains 350,000 to 450,000 clones, 80% to 95% of which appear only once. Material for sequencing was PBMCs. The receptor was derived from a man aged 35-49 years with head and neck cancer.

For the CDR3, the DNA is TGCAGCGTTGAAGACCAACAGGGGGTTGCCTACGAGCAGTACTTC. The encoded protein is CSVEDQQGVAYEQYF. V gene TRBV29-1 combines with J gene TRBJ2-7; 8 bases map to TRBD1. The V gene's germline CDR1 is SQVTM and CDR2 ANQGSEA. The CDR3 runs 15 residues. V was pared by 0 bases and J by 2 bases, with 6 bases of the junction left unmatched.